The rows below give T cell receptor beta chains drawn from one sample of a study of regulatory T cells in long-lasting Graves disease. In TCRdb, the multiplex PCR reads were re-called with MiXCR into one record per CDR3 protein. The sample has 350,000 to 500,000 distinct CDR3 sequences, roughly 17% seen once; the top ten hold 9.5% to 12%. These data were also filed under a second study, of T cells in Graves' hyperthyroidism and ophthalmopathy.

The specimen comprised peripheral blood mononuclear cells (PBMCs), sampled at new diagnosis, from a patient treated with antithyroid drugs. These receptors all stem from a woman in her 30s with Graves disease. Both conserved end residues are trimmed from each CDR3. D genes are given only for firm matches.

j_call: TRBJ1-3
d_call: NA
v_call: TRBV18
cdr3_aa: ASSPSGITASGDTIY

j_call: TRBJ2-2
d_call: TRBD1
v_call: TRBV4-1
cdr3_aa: ASSQGVRQGAAGELF

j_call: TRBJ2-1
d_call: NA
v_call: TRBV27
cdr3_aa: ASSTQIGVLSYNEQF

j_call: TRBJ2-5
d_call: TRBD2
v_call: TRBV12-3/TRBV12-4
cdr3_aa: ASSFSGRYQETQY

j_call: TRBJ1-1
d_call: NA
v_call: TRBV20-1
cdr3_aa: SARIWASVGAF

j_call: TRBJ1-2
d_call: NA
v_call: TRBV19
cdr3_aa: ASSDRDIFGYT

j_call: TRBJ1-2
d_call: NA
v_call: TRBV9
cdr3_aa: ASSVEEGEGYT

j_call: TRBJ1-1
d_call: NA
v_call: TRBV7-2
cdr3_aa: ASSLYSGVLTEAF

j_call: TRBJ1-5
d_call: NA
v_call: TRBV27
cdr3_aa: ASSKNSRQPQH

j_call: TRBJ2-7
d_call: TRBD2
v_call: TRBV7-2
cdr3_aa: ATKSSGGSYEQY

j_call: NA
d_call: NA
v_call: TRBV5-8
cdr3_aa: ASSLLGGVVGTQY

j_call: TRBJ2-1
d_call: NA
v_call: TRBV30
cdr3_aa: AWSGGLDLAQF

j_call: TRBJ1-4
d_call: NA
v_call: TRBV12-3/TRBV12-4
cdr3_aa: ASRQTLGFTTNEKLF

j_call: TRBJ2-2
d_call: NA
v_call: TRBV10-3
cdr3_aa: AISGTQTNTGELF

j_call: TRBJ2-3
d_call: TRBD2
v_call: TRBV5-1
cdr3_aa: ASRQLGLIMDTQY

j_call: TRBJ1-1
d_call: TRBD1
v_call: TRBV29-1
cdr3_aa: SCVTGTGGTEAF

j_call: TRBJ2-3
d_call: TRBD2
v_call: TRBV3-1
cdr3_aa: ASSQQLAGGRDTQY

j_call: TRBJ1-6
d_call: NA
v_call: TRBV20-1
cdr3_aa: SARDDRSYNSPLH

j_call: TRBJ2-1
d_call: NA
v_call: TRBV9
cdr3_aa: ASSVAREYNEQF

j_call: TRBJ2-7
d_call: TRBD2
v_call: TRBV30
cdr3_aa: AWSPSGKYEQY

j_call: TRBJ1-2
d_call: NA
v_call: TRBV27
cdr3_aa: ASSTGTRYGYT

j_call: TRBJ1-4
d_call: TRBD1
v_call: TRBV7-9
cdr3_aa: ASSAPGQGSPHEKLF

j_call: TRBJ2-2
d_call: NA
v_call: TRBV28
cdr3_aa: ASSSLRGINGELF

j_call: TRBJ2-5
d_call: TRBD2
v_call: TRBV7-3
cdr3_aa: ASSSTGTSFETQY

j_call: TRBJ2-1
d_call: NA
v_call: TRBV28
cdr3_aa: ASSSPRGGFDEQF

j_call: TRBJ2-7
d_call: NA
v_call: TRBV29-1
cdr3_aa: SVEDASRSSYEQY

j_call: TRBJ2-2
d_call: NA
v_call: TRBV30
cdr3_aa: AWSVATNDGELF

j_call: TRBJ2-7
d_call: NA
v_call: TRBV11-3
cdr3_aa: ASSLQGPTYEQY

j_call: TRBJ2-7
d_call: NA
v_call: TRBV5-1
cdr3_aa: ASSLIETGAYEQY

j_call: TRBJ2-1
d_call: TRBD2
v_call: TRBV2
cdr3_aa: ASSEGTSESNEQF

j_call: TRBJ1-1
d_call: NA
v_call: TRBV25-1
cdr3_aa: ASSPIGGGTNTEAF

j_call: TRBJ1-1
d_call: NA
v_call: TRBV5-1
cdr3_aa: ASSSRTANTEAF

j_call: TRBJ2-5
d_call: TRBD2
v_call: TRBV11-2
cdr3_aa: ASRRGTSGRRGQETQY

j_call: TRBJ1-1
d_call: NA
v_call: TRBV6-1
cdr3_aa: ASTTLQRSGTEAF

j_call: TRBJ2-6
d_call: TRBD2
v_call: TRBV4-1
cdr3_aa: ASSQPGGGANVLT

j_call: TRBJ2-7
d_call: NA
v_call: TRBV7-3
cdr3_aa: ASSVQSYEQY

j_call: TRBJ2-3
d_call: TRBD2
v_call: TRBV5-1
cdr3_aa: ASSFSSGRPDTQY

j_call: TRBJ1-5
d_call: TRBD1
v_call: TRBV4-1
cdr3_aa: ASSQGNRGLQPQH

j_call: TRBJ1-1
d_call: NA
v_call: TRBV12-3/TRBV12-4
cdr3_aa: ASTGENTEAF

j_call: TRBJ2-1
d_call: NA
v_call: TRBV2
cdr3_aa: ASSTDFSSYNEQF

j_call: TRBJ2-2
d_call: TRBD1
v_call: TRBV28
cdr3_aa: ASSLWDRGTGELF

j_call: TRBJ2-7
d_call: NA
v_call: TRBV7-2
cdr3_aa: ASSPPGSLRYEQY